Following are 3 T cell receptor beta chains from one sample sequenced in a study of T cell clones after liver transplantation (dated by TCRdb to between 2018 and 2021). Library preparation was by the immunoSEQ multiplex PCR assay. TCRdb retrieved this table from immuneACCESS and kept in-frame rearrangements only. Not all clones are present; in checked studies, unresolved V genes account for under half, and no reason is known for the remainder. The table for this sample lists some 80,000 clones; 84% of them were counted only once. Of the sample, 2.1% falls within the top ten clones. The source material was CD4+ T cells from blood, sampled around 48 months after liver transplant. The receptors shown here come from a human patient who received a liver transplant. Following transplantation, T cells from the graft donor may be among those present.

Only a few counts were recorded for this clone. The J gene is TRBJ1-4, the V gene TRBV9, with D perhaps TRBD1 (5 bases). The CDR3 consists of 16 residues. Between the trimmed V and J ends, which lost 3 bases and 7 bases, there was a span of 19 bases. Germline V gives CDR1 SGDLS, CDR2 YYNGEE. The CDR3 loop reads CASSASGGFGGEKLFF. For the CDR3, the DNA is TGTGCCAGCAGCGCTTCTGGAGGTTTTGGGGGTGAAAAACTGTTTTTT.

The CDR3 spells CASSLGIGTGELFF. CDR3 nucleotides: TGTGCCAGCAGCCTCGGTATTGGAACCGGGGAGCTGTTTTTT. V usage is TRBV5-8 and J usage is TRBJ2-2, with unresolved D. The V end was cut by 4 bases, the J end by 5 bases, with 12 bases between. Germline values: CDR1 SGHTS, CDR2 YDEGEE. The CDR3 extends over 14 amino acids.

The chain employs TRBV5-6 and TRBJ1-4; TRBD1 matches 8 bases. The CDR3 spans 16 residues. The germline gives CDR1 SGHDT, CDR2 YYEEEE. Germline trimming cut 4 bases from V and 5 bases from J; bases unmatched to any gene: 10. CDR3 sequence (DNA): TGTGCCAGCAGCCGATATGGCCGGGACAGGAATGAAAAACTGTTTTTT. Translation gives CASSRYGRDRNEKLFF.